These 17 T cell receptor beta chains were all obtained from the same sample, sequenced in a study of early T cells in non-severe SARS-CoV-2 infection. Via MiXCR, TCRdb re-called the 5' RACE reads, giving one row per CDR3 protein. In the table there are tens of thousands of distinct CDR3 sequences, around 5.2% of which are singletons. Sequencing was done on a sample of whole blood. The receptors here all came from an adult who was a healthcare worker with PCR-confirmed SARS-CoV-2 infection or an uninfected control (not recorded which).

This chain's CDR3 is CSARDRGRSSYNSPLHF. DNA for the CDR3: TGCAGTGCGCGGGACAGGGGACGGAGCTCCTATAATTCACCCCTCCACTTT. The chain is built from TRBV20-1 and TRBJ1-6; 10 nucleotides agree with TRBD1. The CDR3 is made up of 17 amino acids. V was clipped by 6 bases and J by 0 bases; unmatched bases: 8. Germline CDR1 reads DFQATT; CDR2 reads SNEGSKA (reference sequence).

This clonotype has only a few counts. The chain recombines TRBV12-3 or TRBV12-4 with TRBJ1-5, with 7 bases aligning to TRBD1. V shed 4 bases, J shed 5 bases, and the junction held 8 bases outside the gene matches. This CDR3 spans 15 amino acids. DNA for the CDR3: TGTGCCAGCAGTTCCGGGACAGTGGATTATCAGCCCCAGCATTTT. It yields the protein CASSSGTVDYQPQHF.

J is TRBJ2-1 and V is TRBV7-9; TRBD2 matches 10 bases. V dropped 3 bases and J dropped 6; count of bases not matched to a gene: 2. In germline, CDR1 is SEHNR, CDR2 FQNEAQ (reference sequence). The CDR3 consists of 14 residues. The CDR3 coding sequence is TGTGCCAGCAGCTTGACTAGCGGGTTCAATGAGCAGTTCTTC. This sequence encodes CASSLTSGFNEQFF.

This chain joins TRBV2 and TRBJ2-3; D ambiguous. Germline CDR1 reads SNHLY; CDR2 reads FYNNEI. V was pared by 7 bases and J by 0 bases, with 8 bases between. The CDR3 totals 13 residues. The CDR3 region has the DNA TGTGCCAGCACGGACCCTAGCACAGATACGCAGTATTTT. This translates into CASTDPSTDTQYF.

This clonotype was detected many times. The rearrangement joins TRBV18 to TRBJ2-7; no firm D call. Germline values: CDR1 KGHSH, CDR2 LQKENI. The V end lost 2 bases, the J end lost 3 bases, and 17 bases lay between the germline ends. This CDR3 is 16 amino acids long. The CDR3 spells CASSPSPSQVFYEQYF. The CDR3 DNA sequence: TGTGCCAGCTCACCATCACCATCGCAGGTATTCTACGAGCAGTACTTC.

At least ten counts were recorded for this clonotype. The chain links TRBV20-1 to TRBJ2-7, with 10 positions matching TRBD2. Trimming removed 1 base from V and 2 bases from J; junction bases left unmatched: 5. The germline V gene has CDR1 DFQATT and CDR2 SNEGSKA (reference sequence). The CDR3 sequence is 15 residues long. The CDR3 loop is CSARGTSGATYEQYF. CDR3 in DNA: TGCAGTGCTAGAGGGACTAGCGGCGCAACCTACGAGCAGTACTTC.

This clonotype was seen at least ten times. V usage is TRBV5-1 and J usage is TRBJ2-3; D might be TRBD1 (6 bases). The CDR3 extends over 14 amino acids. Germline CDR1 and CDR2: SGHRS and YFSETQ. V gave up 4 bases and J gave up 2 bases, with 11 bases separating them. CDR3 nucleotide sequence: TGCGCCAGCAGCCTACAGGGTACCACAGATACGCAGTATTTT. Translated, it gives CASSLQGTTDTQYF.

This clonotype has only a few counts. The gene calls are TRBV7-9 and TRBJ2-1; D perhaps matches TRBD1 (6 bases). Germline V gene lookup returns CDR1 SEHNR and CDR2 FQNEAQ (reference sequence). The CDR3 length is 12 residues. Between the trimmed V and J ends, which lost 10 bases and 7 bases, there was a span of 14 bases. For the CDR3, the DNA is TGTGCCACCCACAGGGTCGGAAATGAGCAGTTCTTC. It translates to CATHRVGNEQFF.

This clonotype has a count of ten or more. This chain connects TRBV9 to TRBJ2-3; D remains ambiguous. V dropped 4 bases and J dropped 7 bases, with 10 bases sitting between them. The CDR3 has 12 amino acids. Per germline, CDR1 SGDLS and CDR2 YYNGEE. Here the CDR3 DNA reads TGTGCCAGCAGCTCTTCCTCTTATACGCAGTATTTT. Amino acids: CASSSSSYTQYF.

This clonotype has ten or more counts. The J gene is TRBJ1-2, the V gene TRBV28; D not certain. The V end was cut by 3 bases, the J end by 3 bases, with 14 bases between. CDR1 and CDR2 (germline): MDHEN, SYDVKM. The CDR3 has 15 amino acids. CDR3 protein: CASSLVGFNYYGYTF. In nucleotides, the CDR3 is TGTGCCAGCAGTTTGGTAGGATTTAACTACTATGGCTACACCTTC.

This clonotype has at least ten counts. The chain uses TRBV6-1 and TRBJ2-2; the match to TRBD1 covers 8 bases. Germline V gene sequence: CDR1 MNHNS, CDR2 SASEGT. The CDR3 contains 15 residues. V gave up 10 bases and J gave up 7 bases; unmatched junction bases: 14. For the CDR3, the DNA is TGTGCCATCAAAGCGTCAGGGGGCGAGAGCGGGGAGCTGTTTTTT. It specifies CAIKASGGESGELFF.

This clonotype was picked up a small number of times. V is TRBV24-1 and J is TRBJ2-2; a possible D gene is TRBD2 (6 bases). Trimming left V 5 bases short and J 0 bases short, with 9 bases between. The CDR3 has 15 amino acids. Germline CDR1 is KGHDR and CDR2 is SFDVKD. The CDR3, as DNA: TGTGCCACCAGTGCGACTAGGACGAACACCGGGGAGCTGTTTTTT. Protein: CATSATRTNTGELFF.

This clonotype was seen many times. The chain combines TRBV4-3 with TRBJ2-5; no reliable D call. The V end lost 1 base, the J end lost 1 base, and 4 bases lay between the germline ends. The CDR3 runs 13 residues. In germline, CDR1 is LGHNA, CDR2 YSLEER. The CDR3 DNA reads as TGCGCCAGCAGCCAAGGGCCCCAAGAGACCCAGTACTTC. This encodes CASSQGPQETQYF.

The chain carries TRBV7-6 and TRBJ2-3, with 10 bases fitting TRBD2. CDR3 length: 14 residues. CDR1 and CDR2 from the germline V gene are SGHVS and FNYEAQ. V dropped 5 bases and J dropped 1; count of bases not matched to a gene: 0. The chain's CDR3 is CASSGTSGTDTQYF. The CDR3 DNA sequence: TGTGCCAGCAGCGGGACTAGCGGCACAGATACGCAGTATTTT.

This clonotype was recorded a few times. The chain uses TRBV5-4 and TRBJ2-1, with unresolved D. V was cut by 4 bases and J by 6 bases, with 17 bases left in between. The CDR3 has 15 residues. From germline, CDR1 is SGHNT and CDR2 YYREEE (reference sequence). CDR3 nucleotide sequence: TGTGCCAGCAGCCGTTCCCAAGACCATCCCAATGAGCAGTTCTTC. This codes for CASSRSQDHPNEQFF.

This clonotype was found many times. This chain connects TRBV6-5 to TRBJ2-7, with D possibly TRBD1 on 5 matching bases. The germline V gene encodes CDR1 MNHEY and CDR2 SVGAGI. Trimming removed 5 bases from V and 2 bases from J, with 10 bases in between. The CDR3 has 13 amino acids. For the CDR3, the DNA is TGTGCCAGCAGTGGCACAGGTACCTACGAGCAGTACTTC. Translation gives CASSGTGTYEQYF.

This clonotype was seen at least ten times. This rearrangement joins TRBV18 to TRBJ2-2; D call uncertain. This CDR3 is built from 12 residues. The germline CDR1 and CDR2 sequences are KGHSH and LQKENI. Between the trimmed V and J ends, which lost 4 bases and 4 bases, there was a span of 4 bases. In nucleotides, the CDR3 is TGTGCCAGCTCACGAAGCACCGGGGAGCTGTTTTTT. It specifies CASSRSTGELFF.